The clone carrying this T cell receptor beta chain showed up just a few times. Reverse transcribing all isolated RNA meant expressed TCRB transcripts were sequenced. The method was immunoSEQ multiplex PCR; TCRdb's version includes in-frame clones alone and lacks a portion of them. The top ten clones hold roughly 0.04% of a sample with about 410,000 clones, 11% to 15% of them seen once. The source of the sample is a study of beta chain features in type 1 diabetes. Germline V gene lookup returns CDR1 SEHNR and CDR2 FQNEAQ (reference sequence). The CDR3 runs 15 residues. V was trimmed by 5 bases and J by 6 bases, leaving 18 bases between them.

The source material was naive CD4+ T cells from blood. This TCR came from a man aged 25-45 years in good health. The chain recombines TRBV7-9 with TRBJ2-3, with a tentative D call TRBD1 (5 bases). The CDR3 DNA sequence: TGTGCCAGCAGCCGGTTGGATAGGGGCCGGGATACGCAGTATTTT. As protein: CASSRLDRGRDTQYF.